Below, 23 T cell receptor beta chains from the same sample are listed, as sequenced in a study of T-cell reconstitution after alpha-beta-depleted transplantation in children. TCRbeta library construction was performed incorporating unique molecular identifiers. MiXCR was run by TCRdb on the PCR reads, yielding one entry per CDR3 protein. The table includes 500,000 or so distinct CDR3 sequences, less than 35% detected once. Material: PBMCs from the stem cell graft donor, obtained from the stem cell graft. Receptors originate from a human donor who donated a stem cell graft to a child with aplastic anemia.

Here the CDR3 DNA reads TGTGCCAGTAGTATTAGTTTGCGTTTGAACACTGAAGCTTTCTTT. As protein: CASSISLRLNTEAFF. The chain has TRBV19 and TRBJ1-1; no reliable D call. Germline CDR1 LNHDA, CDR2 SQIVND (reference sequence). V lost 3 bases and J 0 bases, leaving 11 bases between the germline ends. The CDR3 is 15 residues long.

The chain couples TRBV5-1 to TRBJ2-6; D remains unclear. Trimming stripped 0 bases from V and 2 bases from J, with 9 bases between. Germline-derived CDR1 and CDR2 are SGHRS and YFSETQ. The CDR3 sequence is 16 residues long. The CDR3 loop is CASSLEPAAGANVLTF. The CDR3 DNA reads as TGCGCCAGCAGCTTGGAGCCCGCTGCTGGGGCCAACGTCCTGACTTTC. Drawing the rest from reference TRBV5-1 and TRBJ2-6, the complete variable domain is KAGVTQTPRYLIKTRGQQVTLSCSPISGHRSVSWYQQTPGQGLQFLFEYFSETQRNKGNFPGRFSGRQFSNSRSEMNVSTLELGDSALYLCASSLEPAAGANVLTFGAGSRLTVL.

This clonotype was observed a handful of times. The V gene is TRBV5-6, the J gene TRBJ2-1; 7 positions agree with TRBD2. V lost 2 bases, J lost 0 bases, and 5 bases stayed unmatched. The germline CDR1 and CDR2 sequences are SGHDT and YYEEEE. The CDR3 runs to 16 residues. CDR3 protein: CASSFIAGVSYNEQFF. Written as DNA, the CDR3 is TGTGCCAGCAGCTTTATTGCGGGAGTCTCCTACAATGAGCAGTTCTTC.

This clonotype showed up just once. This chain connects TRBV27 to TRBJ1-3; 7 bases are shared with TRBD1. The germline gives CDR1 MNHEY, CDR2 SMNVEV (reference sequence). With 2 bases clipped from V and 1 base from J, the junction kept 5 bases outside the gene matches. This CDR3 is built from 16 residues. The CDR3 bases are TGTGCCAGCAGTTTAACCCCAGGGGGATCTGGAAACACCATATATTTT. This codes for CASSLTPGGSGNTIYF.

The gene calls are TRBV6-5 and TRBJ2-7, with 7 bases fitting TRBD2. The germline CDR1 and CDR2 sequences are MNHEY and SVGAGI. V was pared by 2 bases and J by 0 bases, with 4 bases of the junction left unmatched. The CDR3 extends over 15 amino acids. The CDR3 sequence is CASSYGDYLSYEQYF. CDR3 DNA sequence: TGTGCCAGCAGTTACGGGGACTATCTCTCCTACGAGCAGTACTTC.

The V gene is TRBV12-3 or TRBV12-4, the J gene TRBJ2-7; no firm D call. This CDR3 has 14 amino acids. Trimming left V 6 bases short and J 0 bases short, with 12 bases between. The CDR3 protein is CASSRKQSSYEQYV. The DNA for the CDR3 is TGTGCCAGCAGCCGTAAACAAAGCTCCTACGAGCAGTACGTC.

The chain carries TRBV9 and TRBJ2-2; D not resolved. The CDR3 covers 16 residues. Between the trimmed V and J ends, which lost 4 bases and 1 base, there was a span of 14 bases. The germline CDR1 and CDR2 sequences are SGDLS and YYNGEE. This CDR3 reads CASSPFGVGNTGELFF. In DNA, the CDR3 is TGTGCCAGCAGCCCGTTTGGGGTTGGGAACACCGGGGAGCTGTTTTTT.

This clonotype showed up just a few times. This chain uses TRBV12-3 or TRBV12-4 with TRBJ1-5, with D possibly TRBD1 on 5 matching bases. There are 12 residues in the CDR3. With 7 bases removed from V and 6 bases from J, the gap between germline ends came to 10 bases. CDR3 region: CASTGRGQPQHF. The CDR3 nucleotides are TGTGCCAGCACCGGGAGGGGTCAGCCCCAGCATTTT.

The V gene is TRBV29-1, the J gene TRBJ1-1; TRBD1 matches 10 bases. CDR1 and CDR2 (germline): SQVTM, ANQGSEA. Germline trimming cut 7 bases from V and 1 base from J; bases unmatched to any gene: 3. The CDR3 runs to 13 residues. In nucleotides, the CDR3 is TGCAGCGGCTGGGACAGGGGGAACACTGAAGCTTTCTTT. Translation gives CSGWDRGNTEAFF.

This chain uses TRBV19 with TRBJ1-6; maybe TRBD1 (5 bases). Per germline, CDR1 LNHDA and CDR2 SQIVND (reference sequence). The V end lost 5 bases, the J end lost 12 bases, and 17 bases lay between the germline ends. CDR3 size: 14 residues. Here the CDR3 reads CASSFGTSRGPLHF. As DNA, the CDR3 is TGTGCCAGTAGTTTCGGGACCTCTCGGGGACCCCTCCACTTT.

The rearrangement joins TRBV30 to TRBJ2-3; no definite D call. This CDR3 contains 13 residues. Deletions cut 0 bases from V and 4 bases from J, with 8 bases between. Germline V gives CDR1 GTSNPN, CDR2 SVGIG (reference sequence). CDR3 nucleotide sequence: TGTGCCTGGAGTGTACAAGGCCCAGATACGCAGTATTTT. Translated: CAWSVQGPDTQYF.

CDR3 residues: CASSYKNTGELFF. The CDR3 DNA is TGTGCCAGCAGCTACAAGAACACCGGGGAGCTGTTTTTT. The J gene is TRBJ2-2, the V gene TRBV5-6; D gene uncertain. V shed 3 bases and J shed 1 base, with 4 bases lying between them. The CDR3 loop spans 13 amino acids. Germline values: CDR1 SGHDT, CDR2 YYEEEE.

This chain links TRBV20-1 with TRBJ2-3, with 7 bases matching TRBD1. The V gene's germline CDR1 is DFQATT and CDR2 SNEGSKA (reference sequence). The CDR3 totals 14 residues. J was trimmed by 5 bases and V by 8 bases; bases with no gene match: 13. CDR3 region: CSRTVWTGLDTQYF. In DNA, the CDR3 is TGCAGTCGTACGGTGTGGACAGGTTTAGATACGCAGTATTTT.

The V and J genes are TRBV7-9 and TRBJ1-2; D is possibly TRBD1 (6 bases). Germline V lookup: CDR1 SEHNR, CDR2 FQNEAQ (reference sequence). With 1 base removed from V and 6 bases from J, the gap between germline ends came to 12 bases. The CDR3 sequence is 14 residues long. CDR3 loop: CASSLEAGADGYTF. For the CDR3, the DNA is TGTGCCAGCAGCTTAGAGGCAGGGGCAGATGGCTACACCTTC.

The gene calls are TRBV7-2 and TRBJ2-2; 8 bases fit TRBD2. The CDR3 contains 15 residues. Germline CDR1 SGHTA, CDR2 FQGNSA. V was clipped by 5 bases and J by 6 bases; unmatched bases: 8. CDR3 residues: CASSPGLGLSGELFF. In DNA, the CDR3 is TGTGCCAGCAGCCCGGGACTAGGTCTTTCCGGGGAGCTGTTTTTT. The full variable domain, its missing parts supplied by reference TRBV7-2 and TRBJ2-2, is GAGVSQSPSNKVTEKGKDVELRCDPISGHTALYWYRQSLGQGLEFLIYFQGNSAPDKSGLPSDRFSAERTGGSVSTLTIQRTQQEDSAVYLCASSPGLGLSGELFFGEGSRLTVL.

This clonotype was detected only a few times. This rearrangement joins TRBV6-5 to TRBJ1-2; a possible D gene is TRBD1 (5 bases). With 5 bases removed from V and 8 bases from J, the gap between germline ends came to 9 bases. The germline V gene encodes CDR1 MNHEY and CDR2 SVGAGI. This CDR3 comprises 11 residues. CDR3 nucleotide sequence: TGTGCCAGCAGTACGGGACGGGGCTACACCTTC. Residues: CASSTGRGYTF.

The chain joins TRBV12-3 or TRBV12-4 to TRBJ2-5; 9 bases fit TRBD1. The trim removed 3 bases at V and 5 bases at J, leaving 4 bases unmatched. The CDR3 spans 14 residues. The CDR3 spells CASSLHRGRETQYF. The CDR3 bases are TGTGCCAGCAGTTTGCACAGGGGGCGGGAGACCCAGTACTTC.

This clonotype showed up just a few times. In nucleotides, the CDR3 is TGCAGTGCTAGAGCTTTTGAGTCTAACTTGGAGTACAATGAGCAGTTCTTC. Translating gives CSARAFESNLEYNEQFF. The chain uses TRBV20-1 and TRBJ2-1; D is unresolved. The CDR3 is 17 amino acids. The V gene lost 1 base and the J gene lost 4 bases, with 20 bases spanning the gap. The germline V gene encodes CDR1 DFQATT and CDR2 SNEGSKA (reference sequence).

This clonotype was observed a handful of times. The chain has TRBV7-9 and TRBJ1-2; D perhaps matches TRBD1 (6 bases). Germline values: CDR1 SEHNR, CDR2 FQNEAQ (reference sequence). The CDR3 sequence is 16 residues long. V was clipped by 4 bases and J by 6 bases, with 21 bases between them. CDR3 sequence reads: CASSSAGGALPNGYTF. For the CDR3, the DNA is TGTGCCAGCAGCTCAGCCGGGGGCGCTTTACCTAATGGCTACACCTTC.

The chain carries TRBV7-9 and TRBJ2-3; D is perhaps TRBD1 (6 bases). V lost 5 bases and J 1 base, leaving 13 bases between the germline ends. Germline V gene lookup returns CDR1 SEHNR and CDR2 FQNEAQ (reference sequence). The CDR3 is 15 residues long. The CDR3 DNA reads as TGTGCCAGCAGCCGGTGGGCAGGGGGCACAGATACGCAGTATTTT. Protein product: CASSRWAGGTDTQYF.

The CDR3 coding sequence is TGCAGTGCTAGAGGGGGCAGGGGCGGAAACACCATATATTTT. Protein: CSARGGRGGNTIYF. The chain joins TRBV20-1 to TRBJ1-3; possibly TRBD1 for D (6 bases). The CDR3 consists of 14 residues. The V gene lost 1 base and the J gene lost 4 bases, with 11 bases spanning the gap. The germline V gene has CDR1 DFQATT and CDR2 SNEGSKA (reference sequence).

This clonotype was found a few times. The chain recombines TRBV19 with TRBJ2-1; D ambiguous. There are 16 residues in the CDR3. V was pared by 6 bases and J by 0 bases, with 15 bases between. Looked up from germline, CDR1 is LNHDA and CDR2 is SQIVND (reference sequence). CDR3: CASSPRADSSYNEQFF. The CDR3 DNA follows: TGTGCCAGTAGCCCTCGGGCGGATAGCTCCTACAATGAGCAGTTCTTC.

In regard to this clonotype: It is likely a read error, because the conserved phenylalanine at the end of the CDR3 is missing. This chain connects TRBV5-1 to TRBJ1-1, with D unclear. The CDR3 length is 15 residues. Germline V gene data show CDR1 as SGHRS and CDR2 as YFSETQ. Deletions cut 0 bases from V and 0 bases from J, with 9 bases between. CDR3: CASSLAVDLNTEAFL. The CDR3 coding sequence is TGCGCCAGCAGCTTGGCCGTGGATCTGAACACTGAAGCTTTCTTG.